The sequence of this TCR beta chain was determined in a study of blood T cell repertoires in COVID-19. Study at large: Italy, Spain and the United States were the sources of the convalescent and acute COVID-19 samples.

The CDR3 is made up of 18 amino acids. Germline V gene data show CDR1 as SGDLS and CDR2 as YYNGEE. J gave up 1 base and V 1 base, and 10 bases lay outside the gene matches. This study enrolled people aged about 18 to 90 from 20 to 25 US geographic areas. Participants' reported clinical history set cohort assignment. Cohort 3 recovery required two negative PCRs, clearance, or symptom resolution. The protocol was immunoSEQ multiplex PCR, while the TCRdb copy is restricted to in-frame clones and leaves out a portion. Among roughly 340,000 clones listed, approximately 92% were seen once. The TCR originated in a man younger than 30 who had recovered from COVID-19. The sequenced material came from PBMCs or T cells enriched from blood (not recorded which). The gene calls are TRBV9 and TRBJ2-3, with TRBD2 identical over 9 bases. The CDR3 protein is CASSVYLRGGEGTDTQYF. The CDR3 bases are TGTGCCAGCAGCGTATACTTGCGGGGGGGCGAGGGCACAGATACGCAGTATTTT. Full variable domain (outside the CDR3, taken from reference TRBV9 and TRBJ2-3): DSGVTQTPKHLITATGQRVTLRCSPRSGDLSVYWYQQSLDQGLQFLIQYYNGEERAKGNILERFSAQQFPDLHSELNLSSLELGDSALYFCASSVYLRGGEGTDTQYFGPGTRLTVL.